This T cell receptor (beta chain) was recovered during a study of T cell repertoires in cytomegalovirus infection. Turning to the study itself: CMV infection plus the matching HLA type was flagged by public TCR beta signatures. General study points: The ex vivo response was dominated by HLA-C-restricted CMV-specific TCR beta clonotypes. Cumulative frequency (of public TCR beta family members) identified carriers of CMV plus the relevant HLA.

TCRdb itself ran the reads through MiXCR, one entry per CDR3 protein. The sample lists about 320,000 distinct CDR3 sequences; 8% to 10% were seen once. V trimming: 2 bases; J trimming: 4 bases; junction bases outside the gene matches: 10. CDR3 length: 17 amino acids. The germline V gene encodes CDR1 SGHVS and CDR2 FNYEAQ. This clonotype was recorded a few times. Its specificity is not known. This TCR was sampled from a human donor in good health (CMV status not recorded). Some clones in this sample may be carry-over from other donors' samples. V and J are TRBV7-6 and TRBJ2-5; the match to TRBD2 covers 10 bases. The sequencing input was PBMCs. The CDR3 region is CASSLTSGNPARETQYF. DNA for the CDR3: TGTGCCAGCAGCTTAACTAGCGGGAACCCAGCCCGAGAGACCCAGTACTTC.